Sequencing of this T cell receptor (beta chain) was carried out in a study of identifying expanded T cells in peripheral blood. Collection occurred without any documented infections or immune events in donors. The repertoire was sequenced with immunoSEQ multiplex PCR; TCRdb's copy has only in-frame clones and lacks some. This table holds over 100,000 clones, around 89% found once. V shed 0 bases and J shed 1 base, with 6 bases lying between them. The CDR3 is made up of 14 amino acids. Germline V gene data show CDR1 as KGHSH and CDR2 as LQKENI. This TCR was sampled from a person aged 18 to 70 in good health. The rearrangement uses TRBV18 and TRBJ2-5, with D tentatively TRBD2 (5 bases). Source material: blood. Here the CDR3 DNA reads TGTGCCAGCTCACCACCTAGCGCCCAAGAGACCCAGTACTTC. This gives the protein CASSPPSAQETQYF.